Following are 2 T cell receptor beta chains from one sample sequenced in a study of blood T cell repertoires in COVID-19. Data came from immunoSEQ multiplex PCR; TCRdb stores just in-frame clones and leaves some out. The profile covers about 260,000 clones, with 88% appearing a single time and approximately 0.7% taken by the ten largest. Sequencing was carried out using peripheral blood. The source of these receptors is a human donor in a cohort sampled during active COVID-19.

The chain recombines TRBV7-2 with TRBJ2-6; tentatively, D is TRBD1 (6 bases). The CDR3 loop spans 18 amino acids. V dropped 5 bases and J dropped 6 bases, with 23 bases sitting between them. Germline CDR1 reads SGHTA; CDR2 reads FQGNSA. In DNA form, the CDR3 reads TGTGCCAGCAGCCTGGGGACAACCAACTCTGGTGTGGCCAACGTCCTGACTTTC. Protein: CASSLGTTNSGVANVLTF.

The V gene is TRBV7-9, the J gene TRBJ2-7; 11 nucleotides line up with TRBD2. Looked up from germline, CDR1 is SEHNR and CDR2 is FQNEAQ (reference sequence). The CDR3 covers 15 residues. With 7 bases clipped from V and 5 bases from J, the junction kept 10 bases outside the gene matches. CDR3 amino acids: CASTKLAGELNEQYF. DNA of the CDR3: TGTGCCAGCACCAAACTAGCGGGAGAACTCAACGAGCAGTACTTC.